Listed below are T cell receptor beta chains from one sample, sequenced in a study of immune evolution from preneoplasia to lung adenocarcinoma. Clones were sequenced by immunoSEQ multiplex PCR, and TCRdb holds only the in-frame ones, with some missing. Altogether about 6,100 clones are present, 80% to 90% being singletons, with the ten largest covering under 7%. Sequencing was carried out using FFPE adjacent normal lung tissue. These receptor sequences come from a donor aged 70 or over with lung adenocarcinoma. Each CDR3 is given with its conserved first and last residue. The D gene is left open where the match is weak.

v_call	j_call	d_call	cdr3_length	cdr3_aa
TRBV5-1	TRBJ2-7	.	14	CASSLDSPAYEQYF
TRBV6-5	TRBJ2-1	.	15	CASRRDRDTNNEQFF
TRBV6-9	TRBJ2-7	.	12	CASSYLPREQYF
TRBV10-1	TRBJ2-3	.	15	CASSETTGSTDTQYF
TRBV2	TRBJ1-5	TRBD1	16	CASRLGQGYSNQPQHF
TRBV10-2	TRBJ2-1	TRBD2	14	CATWGSGSNNEQFF
TRBV18	TRBJ1-4	TRBD1	13	CASSPGQGEKLFF
TRBV19	TRBJ2-7	.	15	CASSISGTRPYEQYF
TRBV11-2	TRBJ2-7	.	14	CASSLYRPFYEQYF
TRBV7-2	TRBJ2-3	TRBD2	14	CASSSQRGTDTQYF
TRBV10-1	TRBJ2-7	.	12	CASSPISYEQYF
TRBV14	TRBJ2-1	.	15	CASSQGNWDYNEQFF
TRBV2	TRBJ2-7	.	15	CASSGMGAPLMEQYF
TRBV27	TRBJ2-7	.	15	CASRSLTGALYEQYF
TRBV9	TRBJ1-4	TRBD1	16	CASSPQTGETNEKLFF
TRBV20-1	TRBJ2-7	.	11	CSARGFYEQYF